The present T cell receptor (beta chain) was sequenced within a study of read filtering for tumor transcriptome and immune sequencing. CDR1 SGHDT and CDR2 YYEEEE come from the germline V gene. V lost 6 bases to trimming and J lost 9 bases, with 15 bases between them. The CDR3 runs 13 residues. The library was built from around 400 ng RNA with molecular barcoded adaptors for alpha/delta and beta/gamma chains. TCRdb redid the calling of the reads with MiXCR, one entry per CDR3 protein. The top ten clones hold around 32% of a sample with over 35,000 distinct CDR3 sequences, approximately 10% of them seen once. This clonotype was seen ten or more times.

The source of this sequence is a donor aged 40 or older with multiple myeloma. The specimen was a population of CD138-negative cells sorted from bone marrow. The chain joins TRBV5-6 to TRBJ2-2; D might be TRBD1 (6 bases). The CDR3 is CASNPLQGRELFF. The CDR3 bases are TGTGCCAGCAACCCTCTACAGGGCCGGGAGCTGTTTTTT. The entire variable domain, with the rest obtained from reference TRBV5-6 and TRBJ2-2, is as follows: DAGVTQSPTHLIKTRGQQVTLRCSPKSGHDTVSWYQQALGQGPQFIFQYYEEEERQRGNFPDRFSGHQFPNYSSELNVNALLLGDSALYLCASNPLQGRELFFGEGSRLTVL.